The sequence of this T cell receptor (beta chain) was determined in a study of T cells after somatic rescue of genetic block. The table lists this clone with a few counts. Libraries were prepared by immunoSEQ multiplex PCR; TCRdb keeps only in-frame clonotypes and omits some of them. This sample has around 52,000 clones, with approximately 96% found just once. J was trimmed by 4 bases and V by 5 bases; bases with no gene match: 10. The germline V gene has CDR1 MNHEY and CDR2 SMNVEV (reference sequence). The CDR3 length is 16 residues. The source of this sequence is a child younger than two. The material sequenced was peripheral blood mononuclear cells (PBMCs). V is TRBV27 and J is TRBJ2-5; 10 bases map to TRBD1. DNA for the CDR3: TGTGCCAGCAGTCGACAGGGGGCAAATTCCGGAGAGACCCAGTACTTC. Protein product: CASSRQGANSGETQYF.